One T cell receptor beta chain is described in this entry. Its cognate antigen is unknown. These data originate in a study of radiation and T cells in renal cell carcinoma. Findings of the study overall: Baseline intratumoral clonotype presence is unknown without pretreatment biopsies. Top tumor clonotypes rose in blood 2 weeks post-radiation, then contracted.

Sequenced by immunoSEQ multiplex PCR; TCRdb stores in-frame clones only, minus some. The data hold some 120,000 clones, with approximately 75% observed a single time. Time point denoted: blood 2 weeks post-SBRT. Specified treatment: 15 Gy SBRT to primary tumor, nephrectomy 4 weeks later. Trimming stripped 5 bases from V and 3 bases from J, with 17 bases between. The germline gives CDR1 MGHRA, CDR2 YSYEKL. This CDR3 spans 16 amino acids. This sequence joins TRBV4-1 and TRBJ1-3; no firm D call. Specimen: blood, collected from a patient whose treatment included radiotherapy and nephrectomy. This TCR was sampled from a woman aged 55-69 years with renal cell carcinoma. CDR3 in DNA: TGCGCCAGCAGCAGCCCTAAGGAAAATGTTGGAAACACCATATATTTT. Encoded protein: CASSSPKENVGNTIYF.